The present entry profiles one TCR beta chain with its context. Antigen: not known. This entry comes from a study of cytomegalovirus exposure and HLA in healthy donors. Study-wide results and caveats: Follow-up analysis found HLA locus-dependent TCR association rates, highest for DRB1 and lowest for HLA-C. An apparent linkage of common viral pathogens to several of the most significant clusters emerged in a later analysis. It was taken for granted in presence/absence analyses that sequencing depth across donors was roughly uniform. As a later analysis showed, a missense DCLRE1C variant was linked to trimming of TCR beta V- and J-genes.

Trimming left V 6 bases short and J 2 bases short, with 14 bases between. CDR1 and CDR2 (germline): MDHEN, SYDVKM. There are 15 residues in the CDR3. It was with 60 Vbeta and 13 Jbeta primers that the PCR ran. Profiling relied on immunoSEQ multiplex PCR, and the TCRdb table lists in-frame clones only, not all of them. This sample yields 95,000 to 150,000 clones, of which under 85% are seen a single time; 5.8% belongs to the top ten. This TCR was recovered from a man younger than 30 in good health and CMV-seropositive. The sequencing sample was made of PBMCs. This chain connects TRBV28 to TRBJ1-5; a weak D match, TRBD1 (6 bases). In DNA form, the CDR3 reads TGTGCCAGCAGCGTCACATACAGGGGCAATCAGCCCCAGCATTTT. Amino acid sequence: CASSVTYRGNQPQHF.